Each of the 9 T cell receptor beta chains below was sequenced from the same sample in a study of CD8+ T cells in alopecia areata. RNA was extracted and reverse transcribed into cDNA as the sequencing template. Here immunoSEQ multiplex PCR was the method, and the copy in TCRdb shows in-frame clones only, minus some. The top ten hold approximately 3% of the sample, which has more than 90,000 clones, more than 30% seen once. The sequenced sample was CD4+ T cells sorted from blood. The source of these receptors is a human donor with alopecia areata.

V is TRBV7-2 and J is TRBJ2-5, with D perhaps matching TRBD1 (6 bases). The V end lost 6 bases, the J end lost 2 bases, and 13 bases lay between the germline ends. This CDR3 is built from 14 residues. Germline loops: CDR1 SGHTA, CDR2 FQGNSA. CDR3 nucleotide sequence: TGTGCCAGCAGTTCGCGGCAGGGGCAAGAGACCCAGTACTTC. The encoded protein is CASSSRQGQETQYF.

This clone has more than one count but fewer than ten. The chain combines TRBV28 with TRBJ2-3, with D possibly TRBD1 on 6 matching bases. This CDR3 region has 14 residues. Germline loops: CDR1 MDHEN, CDR2 SYDVKM. The V end lost 8 bases, the J end lost 3 bases, and 15 bases lay between the germline ends. In nucleotides, the CDR3 is TGTGCCAGCCAGGGGCACTTAGGGACAGATACGCAGTATTTT. It is translated as CASQGHLGTDTQYF.

The chain links TRBV30 to TRBJ2-1; a weak D match, TRBD1 (5 bases). Germline-derived CDR1 and CDR2 are GTSNPN and SVGIG (reference sequence). The germline V and J ends were trimmed by 4 bases and 7 bases, with 11 bases remaining between them. The CDR3 is made up of 12 amino acids. Here the CDR3 reads CAWNSGYNEQFF. CDR3 in DNA: TGTGCCTGGAACTCAGGGTATAATGAGCAGTTCTTC.

The chain uses TRBV20-1 and TRBJ1-2, with D hard to call. From germline, CDR1 is DFQATT and CDR2 SNEGSKA (reference sequence). The CDR3 runs to 10 residues. Trimming pared 8 bases from V and 5 bases from J, leaving 9 bases between. For the CDR3, the DNA is TGCAGTTTGTCTTCTTATGGCTACACCTTC. This codes for CSLSSYGYTF.

The V gene is TRBV28, the J gene TRBJ1-2, with D maybe TRBD1 (5 bases). This CDR3 has 17 residues. With 8 bases removed from V and 1 base from J, the gap between germline ends came to 23 bases. Germline V gene data show CDR1 as MDHEN and CDR2 as SYDVKM. In DNA, the CDR3 is TGTGCCAGCGGGACCTCGGGGCGGGGAAGAATTAACTATGGCTACACCTTC. Protein sequence: CASGTSGRGRINYGYTF.

The gene calls are TRBV7-2 and TRBJ2-3; 10 positions match TRBD1. Germline trimming cut 1 base from V and 5 bases from J; bases unmatched to any gene: 0. Germline values: CDR1 SGHTA, CDR2 FQGNSA. There are 14 residues in the CDR3. The DNA for the CDR3 is TGTGCCAGCAGCTTAGGGACAGGGGGAGATACGCAGTATTTT. It specifies CASSLGTGGDTQYF.

V usage is TRBV5-1 and J usage is TRBJ1-1; the D is unclear. The ends were cut back, 3 bases at V and 4 bases at J, with 13 bases in the middle. CDR1 and CDR2 from the germline V gene are SGHRS and YFSETQ. The CDR3 is 14 amino acids. The CDR3 DNA reads as TGCGCCAGCAGCTCGGGCAGGACGGGCACTGAAGCTTTCTTT. Its translation is CASSSGRTGTEAFF.

V usage is TRBV7-3 and J usage is TRBJ1-1; tentative D call: TRBD1 (5 bases). Trimming left V 0 bases short and J 4 bases short, with 12 bases between. Germline-derived CDR1 and CDR2 are SGHTA and FQGTGA. The CDR3 loop spans 15 amino acids. The CDR3: CASSLTGDGLTEAFF. The DNA for the CDR3 is TGTGCCAGCAGCTTAACCGGGGACGGACTCACTGAAGCTTTCTTT.

The table lists this clone with a few counts. The chain is built from TRBV23-1 and TRBJ1-1; D unresolved. TRBV23-1 counts as an open reading frame of uncertain function. This CDR3 spans 15 amino acids. V dropped 3 bases and J dropped 1 base, with 12 bases sitting between them. As DNA, the CDR3 is TGCGCCAGCAGTCATGGGCGCTGCCCGAACACTGAAGCTTTCTTT. Its translation: CASSHGRCPNTEAFF.